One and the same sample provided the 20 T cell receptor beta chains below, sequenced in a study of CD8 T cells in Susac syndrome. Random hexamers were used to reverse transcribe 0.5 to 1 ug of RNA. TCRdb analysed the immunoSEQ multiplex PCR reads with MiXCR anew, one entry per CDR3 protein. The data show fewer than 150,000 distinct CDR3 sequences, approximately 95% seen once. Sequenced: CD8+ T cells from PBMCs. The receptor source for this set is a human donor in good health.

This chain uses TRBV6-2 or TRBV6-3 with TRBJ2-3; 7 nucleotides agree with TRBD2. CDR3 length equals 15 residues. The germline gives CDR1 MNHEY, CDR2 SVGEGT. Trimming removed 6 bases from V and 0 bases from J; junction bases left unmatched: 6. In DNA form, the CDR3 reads TGTGCCAGCAGCTCGGCGGGACTAAGCACAGATACGCAGTATTTT. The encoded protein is CASSSAGLSTDTQYF.

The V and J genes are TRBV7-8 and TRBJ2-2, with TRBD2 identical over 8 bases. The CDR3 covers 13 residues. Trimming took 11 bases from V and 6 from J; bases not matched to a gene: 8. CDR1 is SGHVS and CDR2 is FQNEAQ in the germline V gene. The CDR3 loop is CASTAGAAGELFF. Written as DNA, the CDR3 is TGTGCCTCCACAGCGGGAGCCGCCGGGGAGCTGTTTTTT.

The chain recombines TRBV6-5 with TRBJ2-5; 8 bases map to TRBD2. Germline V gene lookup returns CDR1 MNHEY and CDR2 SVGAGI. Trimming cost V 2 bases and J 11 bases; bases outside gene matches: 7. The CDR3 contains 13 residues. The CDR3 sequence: CASSYRTSSPQYF. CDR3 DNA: TGTGCCAGCAGTTACCGGACTAGCTCTCCACAGTACTTC.

The CDR3 DNA sequence: TGTGCCAGCAGTGCCCGGACAGGGTTAACAGATACGCAGTATTTT. Its protein is CASSARTGLTDTQYF. The chain combines TRBV27 with TRBJ2-3, with 8 bases matching TRBD1. CDR1 MNHEY and CDR2 SMNVEV come from the germline V gene (reference sequence). The CDR3 extends over 15 amino acids. V lost 5 bases to trimming and J lost 3 bases; unmatched junction nucleotides: 7.

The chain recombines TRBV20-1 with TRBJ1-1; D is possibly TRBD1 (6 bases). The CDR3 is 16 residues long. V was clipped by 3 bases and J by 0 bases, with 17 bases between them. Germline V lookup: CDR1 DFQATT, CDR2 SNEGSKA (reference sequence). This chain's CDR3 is CSASKGGGDMNTEAFF. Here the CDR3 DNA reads TGCAGTGCTAGTAAGGGTGGCGGGGACATGAACACTGAAGCTTTCTTT.

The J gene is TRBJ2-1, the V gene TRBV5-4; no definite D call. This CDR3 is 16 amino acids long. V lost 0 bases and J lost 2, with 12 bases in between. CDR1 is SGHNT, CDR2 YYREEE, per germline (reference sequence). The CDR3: CASSLVERNTYNEQFF. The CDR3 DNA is TGTGCCAGCAGCTTGGTTGAGCGTAACACCTACAATGAGCAGTTCTTC.

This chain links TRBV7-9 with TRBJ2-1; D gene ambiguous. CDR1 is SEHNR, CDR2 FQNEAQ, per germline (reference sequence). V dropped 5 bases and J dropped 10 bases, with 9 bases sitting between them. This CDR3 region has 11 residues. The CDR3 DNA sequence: TGTGCCAGCAGCACTCTCAGGGAGCAGTTCTTC. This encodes CASSTLREQFF.

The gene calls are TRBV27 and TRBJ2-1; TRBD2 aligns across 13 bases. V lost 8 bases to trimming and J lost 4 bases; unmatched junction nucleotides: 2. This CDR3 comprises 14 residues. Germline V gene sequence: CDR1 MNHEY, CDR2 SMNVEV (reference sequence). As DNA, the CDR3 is TGTGCCAGCGGGACTAGCGGGGTATACAATGAGCAGTTCTTC. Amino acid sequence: CASGTSGVYNEQFF.

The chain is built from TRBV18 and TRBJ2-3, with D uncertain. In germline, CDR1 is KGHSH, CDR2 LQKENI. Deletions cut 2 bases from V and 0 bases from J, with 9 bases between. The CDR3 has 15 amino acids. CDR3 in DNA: TGTGCCAGCTCACCAGCGGAATTTAGCACAGATACGCAGTATTTT. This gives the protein CASSPAEFSTDTQYF.

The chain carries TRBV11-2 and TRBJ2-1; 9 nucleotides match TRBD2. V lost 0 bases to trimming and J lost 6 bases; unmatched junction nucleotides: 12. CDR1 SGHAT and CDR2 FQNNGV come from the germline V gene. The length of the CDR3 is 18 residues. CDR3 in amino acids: CASSLESVRLAGSNEQFF. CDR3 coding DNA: TGTGCCAGCAGCTTAGAATCTGTTAGGCTAGCGGGGAGCAATGAGCAGTTCTTC.

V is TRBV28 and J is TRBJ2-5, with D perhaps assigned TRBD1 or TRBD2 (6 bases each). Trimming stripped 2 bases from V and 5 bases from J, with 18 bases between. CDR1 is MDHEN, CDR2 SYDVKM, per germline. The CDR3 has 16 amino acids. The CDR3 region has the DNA TGTGCCAGCAGTTTACCGGGGGCGACCATTAGGGAGACCCAGTACTTC. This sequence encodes CASSLPGATIRETQYF.

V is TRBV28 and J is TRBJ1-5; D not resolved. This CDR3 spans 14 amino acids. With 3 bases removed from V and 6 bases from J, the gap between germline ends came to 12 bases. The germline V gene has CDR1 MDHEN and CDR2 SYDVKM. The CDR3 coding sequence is TGTGCCAGCAGTTTTGAGGCGGTAGGTCAGCCCCAGCATTTT. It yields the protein CASSFEAVGQPQHF.

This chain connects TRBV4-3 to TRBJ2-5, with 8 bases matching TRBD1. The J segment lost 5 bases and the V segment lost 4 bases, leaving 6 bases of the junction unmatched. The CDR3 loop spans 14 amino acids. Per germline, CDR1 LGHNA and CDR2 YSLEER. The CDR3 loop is CASSPRAGGETQYF. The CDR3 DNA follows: TGCGCCAGCAGCCCCAGGGCAGGGGGCGAGACCCAGTACTTC.

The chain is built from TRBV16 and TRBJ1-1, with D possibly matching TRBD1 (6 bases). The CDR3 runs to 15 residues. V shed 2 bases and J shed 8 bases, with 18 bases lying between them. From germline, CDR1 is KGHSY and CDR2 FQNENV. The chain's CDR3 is CASSQTKAQGPEAFF. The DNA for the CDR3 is TGTGCCAGCAGCCAAACGAAAGCTCAGGGGCCCGAAGCTTTCTTT.

CDR3 sequence reads: CSVDLRGAGELFF. DNA for the CDR3: TGCAGCGTTGACCTACGGGGGGCCGGGGAGCTGTTTTTT. The genes are TRBV29-1 and TRBJ2-2; 7 bases fit TRBD2. After removal of 3 bases from V and 6 bases from J, the junction contained 4 bases not matched to a gene. The germline V gene encodes CDR1 SQVTM and CDR2 ANQGSEA. This CDR3 is 13 amino acids long.

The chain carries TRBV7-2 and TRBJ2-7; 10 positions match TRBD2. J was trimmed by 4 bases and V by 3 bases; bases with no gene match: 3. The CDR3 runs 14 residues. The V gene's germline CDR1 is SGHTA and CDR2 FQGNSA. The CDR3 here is CASSFFSGRYEQYF. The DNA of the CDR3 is TGTGCCAGCAGCTTTTTTAGCGGGAGGTACGAGCAGTACTTC.

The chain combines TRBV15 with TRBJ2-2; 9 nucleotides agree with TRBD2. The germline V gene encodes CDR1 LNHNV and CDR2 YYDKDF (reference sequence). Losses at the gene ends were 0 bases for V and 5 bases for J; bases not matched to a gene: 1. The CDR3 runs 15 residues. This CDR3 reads CATSRDLAGTGELFF. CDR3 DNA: TGTGCCACCAGCAGAGATCTAGCGGGAACCGGGGAGCTGTTTTTT.

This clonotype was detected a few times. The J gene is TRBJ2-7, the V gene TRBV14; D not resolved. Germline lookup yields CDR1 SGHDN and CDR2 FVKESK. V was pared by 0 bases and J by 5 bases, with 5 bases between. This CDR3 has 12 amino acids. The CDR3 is CASSQDGHEQYF. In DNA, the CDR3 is TGTGCCAGCAGCCAAGATGGTCACGAGCAGTACTTC.

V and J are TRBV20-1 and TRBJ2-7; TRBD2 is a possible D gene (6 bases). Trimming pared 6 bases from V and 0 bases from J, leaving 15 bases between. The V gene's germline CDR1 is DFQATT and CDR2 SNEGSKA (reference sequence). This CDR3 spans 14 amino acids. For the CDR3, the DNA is TGCAGTGCCAGCGGAGCGGGTAGCTCCTACGAGCAGTACTTC. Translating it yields CSASGAGSSYEQYF.

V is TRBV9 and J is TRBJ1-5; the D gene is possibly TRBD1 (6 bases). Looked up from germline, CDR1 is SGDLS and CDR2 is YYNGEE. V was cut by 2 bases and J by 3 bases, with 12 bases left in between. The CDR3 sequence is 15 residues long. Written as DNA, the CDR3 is TGTGCCAGCAGCGTCGGAGGGGGGCTCAATCAGCCCCAGCATTTT. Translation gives CASSVGGGLNQPQHF. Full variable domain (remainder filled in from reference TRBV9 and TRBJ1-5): DSGVTQTPKHLITATGQRVTLRCSPRSGDLSVYWYQQSLDQGLQFLIQYYNGEERAKGNILERFSAQQFPDLHSELNLSSLELGDSALYFCASSVGGGLNQPQHFGDGTRLSIL.